The rows below give T cell receptor beta chains drawn from one sample of a study of long-term antiretroviral therapy in people with HIV. This table comes from immunoSEQ multiplex PCR, and its TCRdb copy is limited to in-frame clones, with some not included. The profile shows 19,000 or so clones, around 78% of them singletons. Sequencing used unsorted PBMCs, obtained 2.2 years after starting antiretroviral therapy. The source of these receptors is a man between 45 and 60 years old with HIV. Each CDR3 is given with its conserved first and last residue. Fields, in order: J gene, V gene, D gene, clone size, CDR3 DNA, CDR3 protein. D genes are given only for firm matches. Size is omitted from some rows. Given values are once, few, many or a class for expanded clones.

TRBJ1-5 | TRBV19 | NA | NA | TGTGCCAGTAGTATAGCCGGATATAGCAATCAGCCCCAGCATTTT | CASSIAGYSNQPQHF
TRBJ2-4 | TRBV27 | NA | NA | TGTGCCAGCAGTCCCGCCGGGGGAGGCACCAACATTCAGTACTTC | CASSPAGGGTNIQYF
TRBJ2-1 | TRBV30 | TRBD2 | NA | TGTGCCTGGAGTTCCCTGAGCGGGAGCTACAATGAGCAGTTCTTC | CAWSSLSGSYNEQFF
TRBJ2-7 | TRBV6-6 | TRBD1 | NA | TGTGCCAGCAAAAAGGACAGGACAGGGGCTGGCGAGCAGTACTTC | CASKKDRTGAGEQYF
TRBJ1-1 | TRBV7-8 | TRBD1 | NA | TGTGCCAGCAGCTTTAGGCAGGGGGACACTGAAGCTTTCTTT | CASSFRQGDTEAFF
TRBJ2-7 | TRBV6-6 | TRBD1 | few | TGTGCCAGCAGATGGGACAGTCGATCCTACGAGCAGTACTTC | CASRWDSRSYEQYF
TRBJ1-2 | TRBV21-1 | NA | NA | TGTGCCAGCGGGCCGGCCTATGGCTACACCTTC | CASGPAYGYTF
TRBJ2-7 | TRBV30 | NA | NA | TGTGCCTGGAAGGAGGGGCATAACCCCATCTACGAGCAGTACTTC | CAWKEGHNPIYEQYF
TRBJ2-5 | TRBV2 | TRBD2 | NA | TGTGCCAGCGGTTGGGGAGGGGAAGAGACCCAGTACTTC | CASGWGGEETQYF
TRBJ1-6 | TRBV4-3 | NA | NA | TGCGCCAGCAGCCAAGATGGGTCAGACGGGAATTCACCCCTCCACTTT | CASSQDGSDGNSPLHF
TRBJ2-1 | TRBV6-5 | NA | NA | TGTGCCAGCAGTCCAGGGTCTGCGGCTTACAATGAGCAGTTCTTC | CASSPGSAAYNEQFF
TRBJ1-1 | TRBV5-1 | NA | few | TGCGCCAGCAGCCCCAAGTCAAAGGGGAACACTGAAGCTTTCTTT | CASSPKSKGNTEAFF
TRBJ2-3 | TRBV5-4 | NA | NA | TGTGCCAGCAGCTTGGCAGATACAGATACGCAGTATTTT | CASSLADTDTQYF
TRBJ2-7 | TRBV7-9 | NA | NA | TGTGCCAGCAGCGTAGGGGCGGGGTACCCCTACGAGCAGTACTTC | CASSVGAGYPYEQYF
TRBJ2-3 | TRBV11-2 | NA | NA | TGTGCCAGCAGTTTTGCCGGGACGCCAGAAGATACGCAGTATTTT | CASSFAGTPEDTQYF
TRBJ2-7 | TRBV5-8 | NA | NA | TGTGCCAGCAGCTTTTACCCCGGGACGTCGACCTACGAGCAGTACTTC | CASSFYPGTSTYEQYF
TRBJ2-1 | TRBV11-2 | TRBD2 | NA | TGTGCCAGCAGCGTGGGGACTAGCGGCGGGAATGAGCAGTTCTTC | CASSVGTSGGNEQFF
TRBJ1-1 | TRBV27 | TRBD1 | NA | TGTGCCAGCAGTTTATCTCTCTTTGGGGCAGGGGGAGGGACTGAAGCTTTCTTT | CASSLSLFGAGGGTEAFF
TRBJ2-5 | TRBV9 | NA | NA | TGTGCCAGCAGTGGGGGGACTTTCCAAGAGACCCAGTACTTC | CASSGGTFQETQYF
TRBJ2-7 | TRBV4-2 | NA | few | TGTGCCAGCAGCCAAGATTTCGGGAACGAGCAGTACTTC | CASSQDFGNEQYF
TRBJ2-7 | TRBV27 | TRBD2 | NA | TGTGCCAGCAGTTCCTCGGGAGGGCCATCCTACGAGCAGTACTTC | CASSSSGGPSYEQYF
TRBJ2-3 | TRBV5-4 | TRBD2 | NA | TGTGCCAGCCGCAGAGCGGGAGGGCCGACAGATACGCAGTATTTT | CASRRAGGPTDTQYF
TRBJ2-1 | TRBV7-9 | TRBD2 | NA | TGTGCCAGCAGTCCCCGACTAGCGGGGTGGGATGAGCAGTTCTTC | CASSPRLAGWDEQFF
TRBJ2-1 | TRBV5-8 | TRBD2 | NA | TGTGCCAGCAGCTTATTTAGCGGGGTGGGAAATGAGCAGTTCTTC | CASSLFSGVGNEQFF
TRBJ1-2 | TRBV5-1 | TRBD1 | NA | TGCGCCAGCAGCGGGACAGGATCGGACGGCTACACCTTC | CASSGTGSDGYTF
TRBJ2-5 | TRBV7-2 | TRBD2 | NA | TGTGCCAGCAGCCCCTTGCGGGAGGAGACCCAGTACTTC | CASSPLREETQYF
TRBJ2-5 | TRBV2 | TRBD1 | NA | TGTGCCAGCCAACCGACAGGGACCTGGGACCAAGAGACCCAGTACTTC | CASQPTGTWDQETQYF
TRBJ1-1 | TRBV6-6 | NA | NA | TGTGCCAGCAGTCCCTTAACCCAGGCGACTGAAGCTTTCTTT | CASSPLTQATEAFF
TRBJ2-3 | TRBV5-1 | NA | once | TGCGCCAGCAGGGTTAGCACAGATACGCAGTATTTT | CASRVSTDTQYF
TRBJ2-5 | TRBV7-7 | NA | NA | TGTGCCAGCAGCTTACAGGGGTCGGAGACCCAGTACTTC | CASSLQGSETQYF
TRBJ1-5 | TRBV5-4 | TRBD1 | NA | TGTGCCAGCAGCGACAGGGGTGGCAATCAGCCCCAGCATTTT | CASSDRGGNQPQHF
TRBJ1-6 | TRBV7-9 | TRBD1 | NA | TGTGCCAGCACCACCACCGGGACAGGATCTTCACCCCTCCACTTT | CASTTTGTGSSPLHF
TRBJ2-3 | TRBV4-3 | TRBD2 | few | TGCGCCAGCAGCCAAGATAGCGGGGAGGCAGATACGCAGTATTTT | CASSQDSGEADTQYF
TRBJ1-4 | TRBV5-1 | NA | NA | TGCGCCAGCAGCTTGGGTCGGAGTGGGGAAAAACTGTTTTTT | CASSLGRSGEKLFF
TRBJ1-5 | TRBV13 | NA | NA | TGTGCCAGCAGCTTACGCCCGGTGGGTCGCAATCAGCCCCAGCATTTT | CASSLRPVGRNQPQHF
TRBJ1-5 | TRBV19 | NA | NA | TGTGCCAGTAGCGTGAAGTCAGGAGCGGATCAGCCCCAGCATTTT | CASSVKSGADQPQHF
TRBJ2-7 | TRBV28 | NA | NA | TGTGCCAGCGGGGGACGCGCGGACTACGAGCAGTACTTC | CASGGRADYEQYF
TRBJ2-3 | TRBV30 | NA | NA | TGTGCCTGGAGTTTTAGCGGCACAGATACGCAGTATTTT | CAWSFSGTDTQYF
TRBJ2-3 | TRBV9 | TRBD1 | NA | TGTGCCAGCAGCCTCCCCGGGACAGCTAGCACAGATACGCAGTATTTT | CASSLPGTASTDTQYF
TRBJ1-2 | TRBV13 | TRBD1 | NA | TGTGCCAGCAGCTTAACCAGGGGGCGATTTAATGGCTACACCTTC | CASSLTRGRFNGYTF
TRBJ1-3 | TRBV7-9 | NA | once | TGTGCCAGCAGCTCGCTATTGGGCTCTGGAAACACCATATATTTT | CASSSLLGSGNTIYF
TRBJ2-6 | TRBV2 | NA | NA | TGTGCCAGCAGCGTTCTAGGGGCCAACGTCCTGACTTTC | CASSVLGANVLTF
TRBJ2-2 | TRBV4-3 | NA | once | TGCGCCAGCAGCCAAGTCGGGGTGGACACCGGGGAGCTGTTTTTT | CASSQVGVDTGELFF
TRBJ2-2 | TRBV7-9 | TRBD2 | NA | TGTGCCAGCAGCCACGGCGGGAGGGCTGGGGAGCTGTTTTTT | CASSHGGRAGELFF
TRBJ1-2 | TRBV7-9 | TRBD1 | once | TGTGCCAGCAGCTTGACAGGGATGGATGGCTACACCTTC | CASSLTGMDGYTF
TRBJ1-4 | TRBV19 | TRBD1 | NA | TGTGCCACCGACCCCAAGGGGGGACAGGGCTTCTTGAAACTGTTTTTT | CATDPKGGQGFLKLFF
TRBJ1-2 | TRBV18 | NA | NA | TGTGCCAGCTCCCTACCATCAAGCGACAGGTGGGGTGGCTACACCTTC | CASSLPSSDRWGGYTF
TRBJ2-7 | TRBV28 | TRBD2 | NA | TGTGCCAGCTGCGACTCCGGGACTAGCGGGAGCTACGAGCAGTACTTC | CASCDSGTSGSYEQYF
TRBJ1-1 | TRBV27 | TRBD1 | NA | TGTGCCAGCAGTCCTAGGGGGCGATACACTGAAGCTTTCTTT | CASSPRGRYTEAFF
TRBJ2-3 | TRBV4-3 | NA | NA | TGCGCCAGCAGCCTCTTAGTAGGCGATACGCAGTATTTT | CASSLLVGDTQYF
TRBJ2-7 | TRBV7-6 | TRBD2 | NA | TGTGCCAGCAGGGCGGGGGGCAACGAGCAGTACTTC | CASRAGGNEQYF
TRBJ1-1 | TRBV20-1 | NA | few | TGCAGTGCTAGAAAAAGCACTGAAGCTTTCTTT | CSARKSTEAFF
TRBJ1-2 | TRBV5-4 | TRBD1 | NA | TGTGCCAGCAGCCGTGACAGGGGGCGCAACTATGGCTACACCTTC | CASSRDRGRNYGYTF